The 15 T cell receptor beta chains in this list originate from one sample, sequenced in a study of blood T cell repertoires in COVID-19. The assay was immunoSEQ multiplex PCR, and TCRdb's table has in-frame clones only and misses some. In the table there are a few hundred thousand clones, under 90% of which are singletons. The sample taken for sequencing was PBMCs or T cells enriched from blood (not recorded which). Receptors originate from a woman aged 50 to 60 who had been exposed to COVID-19.

With respect to this clone: Other nucleotide sequences in the sample specify the same CDR3. The V and J genes are TRBV28 and TRBJ1-5; 8 bases map to TRBD1. CDR1 and CDR2 (germline): MDHEN, SYDVKM. The trim removed 3 bases at V and 3 bases at J, leaving 4 bases unmatched. The CDR3 length is 15 residues. The CDR3 DNA sequence: TGTGCCAGCAGTTTCGACAGGGGTGCCAATCAGCCCCAGCATTTT. This sequence encodes CASSFDRGANQPQHF.

The V and J genes are TRBV25-1 and TRBJ2-3, with TRBD2 identical over 7 bases. Trimming removed 3 bases from V and 2 bases from J; junction bases left unmatched: 5. This CDR3 is 15 amino acids long. Germline V gives CDR1 MGHDK, CDR2 SYGVNS. The CDR3, as DNA: TGTGCCAGCAGTGATTCCAGCGGGATCACAGATACGCAGTATTTT. It codes for CASSDSSGITDTQYF.

This chain connects TRBV11-2 to TRBJ2-4; D is unclear. This CDR3 contains 13 residues. V dropped 4 bases and J dropped 1 base, with 5 bases sitting between them. The germline V gene encodes CDR1 SGHAT and CDR2 FQNNGV. The CDR3 nucleotides are TGTGCCAGCAGCTCCCTCGCCAAAAACATTCAGTACTTC. This sequence encodes CASSSLAKNIQYF.

The chain recombines TRBV24-1 with TRBJ2-3; 8 nucleotides align to TRBD2. Germline lookup yields CDR1 KGHDR and CDR2 SFDVKD. This CDR3 spans 16 amino acids. The V gene end was trimmed by 3 bases and the J gene end by 6 bases; junction bases not matched to a gene: 10. The CDR3 loop is CATSDQGSGDADTQYF. CDR3 bases: TGTGCCACCAGTGATCAGGGTAGCGGGGATGCGGATACGCAGTATTTT.

The V and J genes are TRBV5-6 and TRBJ1-1; no clear D gene. V was clipped by 3 bases and J by 5 bases, with 11 bases between them. Germline V gene lookup returns CDR1 SGHDT and CDR2 YYEEEE. The length of the CDR3 is 13 residues. The CDR3 DNA is TGTGCCAGCAGCTACGGTTCTGTGACTGAAGCTTTCTTT. Translating it yields CASSYGSVTEAFF.

The chain carries TRBV5-1 and TRBJ1-2; no firm D call. The V and J ends lost 4 bases and 6 bases respectively, with 10 bases between them. The CDR3 spans 12 residues. Germline V gene sequence: CDR1 SGHRS, CDR2 YFSETQ. The CDR3 reads CASSLAENGYTF. The CDR3 nucleotides are TGCGCCAGCAGCCTGGCCGAGAATGGCTACACCTTC.

The J gene is TRBJ1-1, the V gene TRBV18, with 7 bases aligning to TRBD1. The germline V gene has CDR1 KGHSH and CDR2 LQKENI. V shed 3 bases and J 4 bases; nucleotides not matched to a gene: 14. The CDR3 has 17 residues. The chain's CDR3 is CASSPVDRATVGTEAFF. The CDR3 region has the DNA TGTGCCAGCTCACCTGTCGACAGGGCGACGGTTGGCACTGAAGCTTTCTTT.

The chain couples TRBV7-2 to TRBJ1-1; D is perhaps TRBD1 (5 bases). This CDR3 region has 14 residues. Per germline, CDR1 SGHTA and CDR2 FQGNSA. Trimming took off 5 bases at V and 1 base at J, with 11 bases between the two ends. The CDR3: CASSVVQGNTEAFF. The CDR3 nucleotides are TGTGCCAGCAGCGTTGTCCAGGGGAACACTGAAGCTTTCTTT.

This chain uses TRBV5-4 with TRBJ1-2; 7 bases match TRBD1. The CDR3 extends over 14 amino acids. The germline V gene encodes CDR1 SGHNT and CDR2 YYREEE (reference sequence). Trimming at V came to 3 bases and at J to 2 bases, leaving 4 bases not matched to a gene. Here the CDR3 reads CASSSGQLNYGYTF. In nucleotides, the CDR3 is TGTGCCAGCAGCTCGGGACAGTTGAACTATGGCTACACCTTC. The full variable domain, rest sourced from reference TRBV5-4 and TRBJ1-2, is ETGVTQSPTHLIKTRGQQVTLRCSSQSGHNTVSWYQQALGQGPQFIFQYYREEENGRGNFPPRFSGLQFPNYSSELNVNALELDDSALYLCASSSGQLNYGYTFGSGTRLTVV.

The chain combines TRBV6-5 with TRBJ2-7, with a tentative D call TRBD2 (5 bases). The CDR3 extends over 15 amino acids. Germline V gene sequence: CDR1 MNHEY, CDR2 SVGAGI. The V gene lost 3 bases and the J gene lost 0 bases, with 12 bases spanning the gap. The CDR3 is CASSYSPGISYEQYF. The CDR3 nucleotides are TGTGCCAGCAGTTATTCCCCGGGGATCTCCTACGAGCAGTACTTC.

The DNA for the CDR3 is TGTGCCAGCAGCCAAGATCCCCACGGGGGAACCGGGGAGCTGTTTTTT. Translation gives CASSQDPHGGTGELFF. J is TRBJ2-2 and V is TRBV4-2; D might be TRBD2 (6 bases). Trimming stripped 0 bases from V and 5 bases from J, with 13 bases between. There are 16 residues in the CDR3. Germline CDR1 LGHNA, CDR2 YNFKEQ.

The chain carries TRBV4-1 and TRBJ2-5; weak D call: TRBD2 (6 bases). The germline V and J ends were trimmed by 0 bases and 3 bases, with 20 bases remaining between them. Germline V CDR1 and CDR2: MGHRA, YSYEKL. This CDR3 is 18 amino acids long. The CDR3 DNA is TGCGCCAGCAGCCAAGATGTGCGGGACCGATTGCGGAAAGAGACCCAGTACTTC. This gives the protein CASSQDVRDRLRKETQYF.

This clone came up once. At the DNA level, this CDR3 is encoded by other sequences in the same sample as well. V usage is TRBV7-2 and J usage is TRBJ2-7; D call uncertain. CDR1 is SGHTA, CDR2 FQGNSA, per germline. The CDR3 runs 14 residues. The V end lost 1 base, the J end lost 1 base, and 8 bases lay between the germline ends. Here the CDR3 reads CASSLGPGSYEQYF. Here the CDR3 DNA reads TGTGCCAGCAGCTTAGGTCCGGGTTCCTACGAGCAGTACTTC.

The chain combines TRBV28 with TRBJ2-7; D might be TRBD1 (6 bases). Trimming removed 6 bases from V and 2 bases from J, with 17 bases in between. The CDR3 totals 15 residues. Germline CDR1 MDHEN, CDR2 SYDVKM. The CDR3 protein is CASRTSRDTPYEQYF. Here the CDR3 DNA reads TGTGCCAGCAGGACCTCCCGGGACACACCCTACGAGCAGTACTTC.

V usage is TRBV30 and J usage is TRBJ2-1; 13 nucleotides align to TRBD2. With 1 base clipped from V and 9 bases from J, the junction kept 9 bases outside the gene matches. This CDR3 contains 16 residues. Germline V gene data show CDR1 as GTSNPN and CDR2 as SVGIG (reference sequence). In DNA form, the CDR3 reads TGTGCCTGGAGTGGCACGGGACTAGCGGGGTGGGGTGAGCAGTTCTTC. Its protein is CAWSGTGLAGWGEQFF.